This TCR beta chain was captured by sequencing in a study of cytomegalovirus exposure and HLA in healthy donors. The donors were part of the roughly 120-subject validation cohort, which stood apart from the approximately 670-subject first cohort. Notes on the study in general: Most sequenced TCRs were rare (though some public TCRs occurred in many donors). Some TCR beta chains (roughly 160 of them) were listed as cytomegalovirus-associated. Subsequent analysis revealed that first-cohort TCR clusters tended to co-occur in the approximately 120 validation repertoires.

TCRdb keeps only in-frame clones here, not all; method: immunoSEQ multiplex PCR. The sample carries 100,000 to 150,000 clones, 88% recorded once. Points on this clone: Its antigen is unidentified.

This CDR3 has 15 amino acids. CDR1 is SGHDN, CDR2 FVKESK, per germline. V lost 2 bases to trimming and J lost 2 bases, with 10 bases between them. The source material was PBMCs. This TCR was sampled from a man aged 30-40 years in good health and CMV-seronegative. The chain is built from TRBV14 and TRBJ2-1; D is perhaps TRBD2 (5 bases). CDR3 nucleotide sequence: TGTGCCAGCAGCCAATATCCCGGGGCCTACAATGAGCAGTTCTTC. Its translation: CASSQYPGAYNEQFF.